Each of the 5 T cell receptor beta chains below was sequenced from the same sample in a study of shared clonotypes between healthy human individuals. Positive CCR7 selection of CD45RO-negative cells yielded the naive CD8 cells, and terminally differentiated effector memory CD45RA+ cells were excluded. Profiled with immunoSEQ multiplex PCR; TCRdb holds only in-frame clones, not every one. In the table there are around 2,100,000 clones, about 94% of which are singletons. The source material was naive CD8+ T cells sorted from blood. Receptor source: a man younger than 35 in good health.

The chain links TRBV9 to TRBJ2-7; 7 bases agree with TRBD1. CDR3 length: 16 residues. CDR1 and CDR2 from the germline V gene are SGDLS and YYNGEE. Trimming cost V 0 bases and J 3 bases; bases outside gene matches: 9. CDR3 bases: TGTGCCAGCAGCGTAGGCTACGGACAGGATGGCTACGAGCAGTACTTC. Its translation: CASSVGYGQDGYEQYF.

This clone appeared once. The chain carries TRBV2 and TRBJ1-4; D is uncertain. The CDR3 sequence is 13 residues long. Looked up from germline, CDR1 is SNHLY and CDR2 is FYNNEI. Trimming took 7 bases from V and 4 from J, leaving 10 bases between them. DNA of the CDR3: TGTGCCAGCACCGGGAGTTTTAATGAAAAACTGTTTTTT. Translated: CASTGSFNEKLFF.

This clone appeared a few times. The chain carries TRBV9 and TRBJ1-2, with TRBD1 identical over 7 bases. V lost 3 bases to trimming and J lost 11 bases; unmatched junction nucleotides: 7. The germline CDR1 and CDR2 sequences are SGDLS and YYNGEE. The CDR3 length is 12 residues. In DNA form, the CDR3 reads TGTGCCAGCAGCGCAGACAGGGAGAAGTACACCTTC. Amino acid sequence: CASSADREKYTF.

The chain links TRBV9 to TRBJ2-1; unclear D gene. Germline V gene sequence: CDR1 SGDLS, CDR2 YYNGEE. Deletions cut 0 bases from V and 2 bases from J, with 9 bases between. The CDR3 covers 15 residues. CDR3 DNA: TGTGCCAGCAGCGTAGTCCCTCAAACCTACAATGAGCAGTTCTTC. Its translation is CASSVVPQTYNEQFF.

In its sample, this clone was seen once. The chain recombines TRBV13 with TRBJ2-1, with D maybe TRBD2 (6 bases). Trimming stripped 6 bases from V and 2 bases from J, with 20 bases between. This CDR3 is built from 17 residues. Germline V gene sequence: CDR1 PRHDT, CDR2 FYEKMQ (reference sequence). CDR3 sequence reads: CASRLGGLAPTYNEQFF. CDR3 bases: TGTGCCAGCAGATTGGGGGGTTTAGCGCCTACCTACAATGAGCAGTTCTTC.